This T cell receptor beta chain was identified in a study of cytomegalovirus exposure and HLA in healthy donors. In germline, CDR1 is PRHDT, CDR2 FYEKMQ (reference sequence). The V end was cut by 5 bases, the J end by 3 bases, with 32 bases between. The CDR3 covers 21 residues. The PCR used 60 Vbeta and 13 Jbeta primers. Libraries were prepared by immunoSEQ multiplex PCR; TCRdb keeps only in-frame clonotypes and omits some of them. The sample shows roughly 100,000 clones, roughly 80% of them seen only once. The receptor's source is a man aged 40-49 years in good health and CMV-seronegative. This sequence joins TRBV13 and TRBJ1-3, with D possibly matching TRBD1 (6 bases). The material sequenced was PBMCs. The CDR3 reads CASSRSPKTGYPPNFGNTIYF. Here the CDR3 DNA reads TGTGCCAGCAGCCGCAGCCCTAAAACAGGGTACCCCCCGAACTTTGGAAACACCATATATTTT.